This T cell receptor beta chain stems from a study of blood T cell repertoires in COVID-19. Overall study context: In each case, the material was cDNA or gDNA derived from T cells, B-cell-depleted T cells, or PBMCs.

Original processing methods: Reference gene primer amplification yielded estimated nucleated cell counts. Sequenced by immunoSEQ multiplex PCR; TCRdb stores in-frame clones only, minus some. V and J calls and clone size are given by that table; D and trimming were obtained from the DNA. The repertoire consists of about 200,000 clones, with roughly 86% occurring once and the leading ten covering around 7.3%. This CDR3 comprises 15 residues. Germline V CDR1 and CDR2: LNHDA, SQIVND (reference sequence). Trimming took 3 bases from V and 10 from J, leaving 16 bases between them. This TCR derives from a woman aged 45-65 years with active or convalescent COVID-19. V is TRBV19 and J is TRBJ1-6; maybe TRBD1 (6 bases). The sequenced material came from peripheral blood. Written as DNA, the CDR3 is TGTGCCAGTAGTATCTCGGCAGGGGTGAGCTCACCCCTCCACTTT. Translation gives CASSISAGVSSPLHF.